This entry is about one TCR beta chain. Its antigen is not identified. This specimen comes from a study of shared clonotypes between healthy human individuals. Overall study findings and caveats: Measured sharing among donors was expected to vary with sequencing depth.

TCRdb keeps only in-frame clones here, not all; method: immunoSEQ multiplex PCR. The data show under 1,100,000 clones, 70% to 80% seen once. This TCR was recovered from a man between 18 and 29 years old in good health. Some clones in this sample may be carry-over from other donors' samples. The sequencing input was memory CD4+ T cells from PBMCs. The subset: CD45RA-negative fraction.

Written as DNA, the CDR3 is TGTGCCAGCAGCCAAGGCGGGGCGATCTCAGGGGAGACCCAGTACTTC. Its translation is CASSQGGAISGETQYF. This sequence joins TRBV4-2 and TRBJ2-5; a weak D match, TRBD2 (6 bases). CDR1 is LGHNA and CDR2 is YNFKEQ in the germline V gene. This CDR3 region has 16 residues. V shed 1 base and J shed 5 bases, with 17 bases lying between them.